This note documents a single TCR beta chain sequence. This specimen comes from a study of blood T cell repertoires in COVID-19. Study at large: Researchers got acute and convalescent COVID-19 samples from the United States, Italy and Spain.

Original data processing: Estimates of nucleated cell counts were drawn from the amplification of reference gene primers. The assay was immunoSEQ multiplex PCR, and TCRdb's table has in-frame clones only and misses some. V and J calls and clone size come straight from that table; D and trimming were deduced from the DNA. This table holds about 57,000 clones, about four fifths found once. The origin of this receptor is a woman older than 75 with acute or convalescent COVID-19. The specimen sequenced was peripheral blood.

The CDR3 spells CASSLDTGAKETQYF. The CDR3, as DNA: TGCGCCAGCAGCTTAGATACAGGTGCCAAAGAGACCCAGTACTTC. The chain uses TRBV5-1 and TRBJ2-5; a possible D gene is TRBD1 (5 bases). CDR3 length: 15 amino acids. Trimming shortened V by 2 bases and J by 3 bases, and 14 bases separated the two germline ends. Germline V gene lookup returns CDR1 SGHRS and CDR2 YFSETQ. The full variable domain, completed using reference TRBV5-1 and TRBJ2-5, is KAGVTQTPRYLIKTRGQQVTLSCSPISGHRSVSWYQQTPGQGLQFLFEYFSETQRNKGNFPGRFSGRQFSNSRSEMNVSTLELGDSALYLCASSLDTGAKETQYFGPGTRLLVL.